The 18 T cell receptor beta chains presented below share a single source sample, sequenced in a study of T cell changes during pregnancy in multiple sclerosis (dated by TCRdb to the late 2010s). The library relied on the immunoSEQ multiplex PCR assay. TCRdb re-hosts the immuneACCESS table, in-frame sequences only. Its copies lack some clones; in the studies checked, an unresolved V gene accounts for under half of them, and the cause for the rest is not known. The sample records under 85,000 clones, almost 90% of which are singletons. Around a tenth of the sample rests with the top ten. The source was peripheral blood, collected after pregnancy. These receptors were taken from a female donor in good health, enrolled as a control in a pregnancy study.

This sequence joins TRBV7-2 and TRBJ2-7, with D perhaps matching TRBD1 (7 bases). The CDR3 has 13 amino acids. The germline V gene encodes CDR1 SGHTA and CDR2 FQGNSA. V lost 8 bases and J 6 bases, leaving 17 bases between the germline ends. For the CDR3, the DNA is TGTGCCAGCGTACAGGGGCCCGGGGGCGAGCAGTACTTC. Protein: CASVQGPGGEQYF.

J is TRBJ1-3 and V is TRBV6-1; D is possibly TRBD1 (5 bases). The CDR3 contains 16 residues. Looked up from germline, CDR1 is MNHNS and CDR2 is SASEGT. V was clipped by 1 base and J by 4 bases, with 14 bases between them. The CDR3 sequence is CASSEGTAGKGNTIYF. The CDR3 DNA reads TGTGCCAGCAGTGAAGGGACCGCAGGGAAGGGAAACACCATATATTTT.

The gene calls are TRBV29-1 and TRBJ2-3; D perhaps matches TRBD2 (5 bases). CDR1 SQVTM and CDR2 ANQGSEA come from the germline V gene. This CDR3 region has 17 residues. V was shortened by 0 bases and J by 5 bases, with 21 bases between the two germline ends. The CDR3: CSVEDLRDSVALDTQYF. CDR3 DNA sequence: TGCAGCGTTGAAGATCTAAGAGACTCCGTAGCGTTAGATACGCAGTATTTT.

This clone was detected a few times. This chain connects TRBV5-1 to TRBJ1-2; TRBD1 matches 7 bases. From germline, CDR1 is SGHRS and CDR2 YFSETQ. The CDR3 has 14 amino acids. V shed 0 bases, J shed 4 bases, and the junction held 3 bases outside the gene matches. The CDR3 DNA reads as TGCGCCAGCAGCTTGGCGGCAGGGGGCTATGGCTACACCTTC. Its protein is CASSLAAGGYGYTF.

The V and J genes are TRBV19 and TRBJ2-2, with 10 bases lining up with TRBD2. Trimming cost V 3 bases and J 0 bases; bases outside gene matches: 4. This CDR3 is 17 amino acids long. Germline loops: CDR1 LNHDA, CDR2 SQIVND (reference sequence). CDR3 protein: CASSIGLAGANTGELFF. The CDR3 nucleotides are TGTGCCAGTAGTATTGGCCTAGCGGGAGCGAACACCGGGGAGCTGTTTTTT.

As DNA, the CDR3 is TGTGCCAGCAGCAAAACGGCGGGCCCGCAAGGGGGGACCCAGTACTTC. Protein sequence: CASSKTAGPQGGTQYF. The chain recombines TRBV11-2 with TRBJ2-5, with a weak D call TRBD1 (6 bases). Germline CDR1 reads SGHAT; CDR2 reads FQNNGV. V was trimmed by 5 bases and J by 7 bases, leaving 23 bases between them. This CDR3 has 16 residues.

V gene TRBV30 combines with J gene TRBJ1-6; D gene ambiguous. The V end was cut by 1 base, the J end by 3 bases, with 10 bases between. CDR1 GTSNPN and CDR2 SVGIG come from the germline V gene (reference sequence). The CDR3 totals 15 residues. CDR3 DNA: TGTGCCTGGAGTGGTGGAGGCTACTATAATTCACCCCTCCACTTT. Translation: CAWSGGGYYNSPLHF.

This rearrangement joins TRBV27 to TRBJ2-5; 9 bases match TRBD1. In germline, CDR1 is MNHEY, CDR2 SMNVEV (reference sequence). Germline trimming cut 0 bases from V and 1 base from J; bases unmatched to any gene: 9. The CDR3 is made up of 18 amino acids. The CDR3 nucleotides read TGTGCCAGCAGTTTATCACAGGGGGCGAGAACGTCCCAAGAGACCCAGTACTTC. Its protein is CASSLSQGARTSQETQYF.

This chain links TRBV7-2 with TRBJ1-1; maybe TRBD1 (6 bases). Germline V gives CDR1 SGHTA, CDR2 FQGNSA. Trimming removed 4 bases from V and 5 bases from J, with 17 bases in between. This CDR3 is built from 15 residues. The CDR3 is CASSSTAGGRTEAFF. The CDR3 DNA sequence: TGTGCCAGCAGCTCCACGGCGGGGGGCCGAACTGAAGCTTTCTTT.

CDR3 DNA sequence: TGTGCCAGCAGCGTACGGGGACAGGGGGGAAAATCTCTAGGGGCCAACGTCCTGACTTTC. It is translated as CASSVRGQGGKSLGANVLTF. This sequence joins TRBV9 and TRBJ2-6; 11 bases are a match to TRBD1. V trimming: 1 base; J trimming: 4 bases; junction bases outside the gene matches: 13. The CDR3 covers 20 residues. Germline CDR1 is SGDLS and CDR2 is YYNGEE.

The rearrangement uses TRBV7-2 and TRBJ2-3, with a possible D match to TRBD1 (6 bases). This CDR3 is 15 amino acids long. Germline V CDR1 and CDR2: SGHTA, FQGNSA. V was cut by 2 bases and J by 2 bases, with 11 bases left in between. CDR3 sequence reads: CASSLRGQFTDTQYF. CDR3 nucleotide sequence: TGTGCCAGCAGCTTACGGGGACAATTCACAGATACGCAGTATTTT. The complete variable domain, with remaining parts taken from reference TRBV7-2 and TRBJ2-3, reads GAGVSQSPSNKVTEKGKDVELRCDPISGHTALYWYRQSLGQGLEFLIYFQGNSAPDKSGLPSDRFSAERTGGSVSTLTIQRTQQEDSAVYLCASSLRGQFTDTQYFGPGTRLTVL.

This clone was recorded once. The V and J genes are TRBV7-6 and TRBJ2-3; TRBD2 matches 12 bases. CDR1 is SGHVS and CDR2 is FNYEAQ in the germline V gene. After removal of 3 bases from V and 0 bases from J, the junction contained 16 bases not matched to a gene. The CDR3 loop spans 21 amino acids. In nucleotides, the CDR3 is TGTGCCAGCAGCTTTCCCGTTGACGGGCTAGCGGGGGGGGCTAGCACAGATACGCAGTATTTT. Its protein product is CASSFPVDGLAGGASTDTQYF.

For the CDR3, the DNA is TGTGCCAGCAGCGTAGGTGACAGACCGTATGGCTACACCTTC. Translated, it gives CASSVGDRPYGYTF. V and J are TRBV9 and TRBJ1-2; the D gene is possibly TRBD1 (5 bases). There are 14 residues in the CDR3. Between the trimmed V and J ends, which lost 0 bases and 5 bases, there was a span of 11 bases. CDR1 and CDR2 from the germline V gene are SGDLS and YYNGEE.

This clone has more than one count but fewer than ten. V is TRBV11-1 and J is TRBJ1-2; D remains ambiguous. The CDR3 length is 12 residues. Germline V lookup: CDR1 SGHAT, CDR2 FQDESV (reference sequence). Trimming cost V 2 bases and J 6 bases, with 7 bases left between them. The CDR3 DNA sequence: TGTGCCAGCAGCTTAAACGGGAATGGCTACACCTTC. Its protein is CASSLNGNGYTF.

The V call is TRBV7-6, the J call TRBJ2-1; 8 nucleotides line up with TRBD2. The V gene's germline CDR1 is SGHVS and CDR2 FNYEAQ. The V gene end was trimmed by 5 bases and the J gene end by 4 bases; junction bases not matched to a gene: 13. This CDR3 spans 17 amino acids. CDR3 loop: CASSPPPREEPYNEQFF. CDR3 DNA sequence: TGTGCCAGCAGCCCCCCCCCGCGGGAGGAACCTTACAATGAGCAGTTCTTC.

This clone is a singleton in its sample. J is TRBJ1-5 and V is TRBV7-9; D may be TRBD1 (6 bases). The length of the CDR3 is 14 residues. CDR1 SEHNR and CDR2 FQNEAQ come from the germline V gene (reference sequence). V dropped 5 bases and J dropped 3 bases, with 11 bases sitting between them. CDR3 nucleotides: TGTGCCAGCAGCCCCGGACAGTACAATCAGCCCCAGCATTTT. Residues: CASSPGQYNQPQHF.

The chain recombines TRBV30 with TRBJ1-3; the D is unclear. The V gene's germline CDR1 is GTSNPN and CDR2 SVGIG (reference sequence). This CDR3 has 11 amino acids. The CDR3 here is CCWSSGNTIYF. The DNA of the CDR3 is TGTTGTTGGAGCTCTGGAAACACCATATATTTT.

This chain links TRBV5-6 with TRBJ2-1; D uncertain. The V and J ends lost 4 bases and 8 bases respectively, with 19 bases between them. Germline CDR1 and CDR2: SGHDT and YYEEEE. This CDR3 region has 15 residues. The CDR3 loop reads CASSPDLSPRDEQFF. The CDR3 nucleotides read TGTGCCAGCAGCCCAGACTTATCACCGCGCGATGAGCAGTTCTTC.